These T cell receptor beta chains were read from a single sample in a study of OX40 agonist ivuxolimab in advanced cancers. Profiled with immunoSEQ multiplex PCR; TCRdb holds only in-frame clones, not every one. Of about 64,000 clones detected, about 85% appear once; the ten largest clones hold 0.65% to 0.7%. The material was CD4+ or CD8+ T cells sorted from blood, obtained in a trial of the OX40 agonist ivuxolimab. The receptors were sampled from an adult with an advanced solid tumor such as melanoma, head and neck, liver or kidney cancer. The CDR3 runs from the conserved cysteine through the conserved F or W. The order of the fields is clone size, V gene, D gene, J gene, CDR3 protein, CDR3 DNA. A D gene is named only where the DNA matches it firmly. Clone size is shown for a subset of rows, as once, few, many or a class of expanded clone.

clone size: few
V gene: TRBV5-8
D gene: TRBD1
J gene: TRBJ1-3
CDR3 protein: CASSPGTGSGNTIYF
CDR3 DNA: TGTGCCAGCAGCCCGGGGACAGGGTCCGGAAACACCATATATTTT

clone size: -
V gene: TRBV6-1
D gene: TRBD1
J gene: TRBJ1-1
CDR3 protein: CASRGQAEAFF
CDR3 DNA: TGTGCCAGCAGGGGACAGGCTGAAGCTTTCTTT

clone size: once
V gene: TRBV28
D gene: -
J gene: TRBJ1-5
CDR3 protein: CASSWTGQPQHF
CDR3 DNA: TGTGCCAGCAGTTGGACGGGTCAGCCCCAGCATTTT

clone size: once
V gene: TRBV11-3
D gene: -
J gene: TRBJ2-1
CDR3 protein: CASSLGSSTGRGEQFF
CDR3 DNA: TGTGCCAGCAGCTTAGGGTCTTCGACTGGGCGGGGTGAGCAGTTCTTC

clone size: -
V gene: TRBV29-1
D gene: -
J gene: TRBJ1-1
CDR3 protein: CSVAGQGRTEAFF
CDR3 DNA: TGCAGCGTCGCGGGGCAGGGAAGGACTGAAGCTTTCTTT

clone size: -
V gene: TRBV7-9
D gene: -
J gene: TRBJ2-3
CDR3 protein: CASSLALDGSTDTQYF
CDR3 DNA: TGTGCCAGCAGCTTAGCTCTGGACGGTAGCACAGATACGCAGTATTTT

clone size: -
V gene: TRBV6-5
D gene: TRBD1
J gene: TRBJ1-5
CDR3 protein: CASSWTGNSNQPQHF
CDR3 DNA: TGTGCCAGCAGCTGGACAGGGAATTCCAATCAGCCCCAGCATTTT

clone size: -
V gene: TRBV20-1
D gene: -
J gene: TRBJ2-5
CDR3 protein: CSAAQETQYF
CDR3 DNA: TGCAGTGCCGCCCAAGAGACCCAGTACTTC

clone size: -
V gene: TRBV6-1
D gene: -
J gene: TRBJ2-5
CDR3 protein: CASRGSYPRETQYF
CDR3 DNA: TGTGCCAGCAGGGGAAGCTATCCGCGAGAGACCCAGTACTTC

clone size: -
V gene: TRBV2
D gene: TRBD2
J gene: TRBJ2-3
CDR3 protein: CASRPGTSGRQYF
CDR3 DNA: TGTGCCAGCAGACCCGGGACTAGCGGGAGGCAGTATTTT

clone size: -
V gene: TRBV5-1
D gene: -
J gene: TRBJ2-5
CDR3 protein: CASSSGTGGQETQYF
CDR3 DNA: TGCGCCAGCAGCTCCGGGACCGGTGGCCAAGAGACCCAGTACTTC

clone size: -
V gene: TRBV6-1
D gene: -
J gene: TRBJ1-1
CDR3 protein: CASRRQLGTEAFF
CDR3 DNA: TGTGCCAGCAGACGCCAATTGGGCACTGAAGCTTTCTTT

clone size: -
V gene: TRBV5-4
D gene: -
J gene: TRBJ2-1
CDR3 protein: CASSFGRNNEQFF
CDR3 DNA: TGTGCCAGCAGCTTCGGCAGAAACAATGAGCAGTTCTTC

clone size: -
V gene: TRBV5-6
D gene: -
J gene: TRBJ2-1
CDR3 protein: CASSLEQVYEQFF
CDR3 DNA: TGTGCCAGCAGCTTAGAACAGGTCTATGAGCAGTTCTTC

clone size: -
V gene: TRBV19
D gene: TRBD1
J gene: TRBJ1-1
CDR3 protein: CASRWGDSNTEAFF
CDR3 DNA: TGTGCCAGTAGATGGGGGGACAGTAACACTGAAGCTTTCTTT

clone size: -
V gene: TRBV28
D gene: -
J gene: TRBJ2-3
CDR3 protein: CASSPGNPDTQYF
CDR3 DNA: TGTGCCAGCAGTCCCGGGAACCCAGATACGCAGTATTTT

clone size: -
V gene: TRBV5-6
D gene: TRBD2
J gene: TRBJ2-1
CDR3 protein: CASSRIRSGRGNNEQFF
CDR3 DNA: TGTGCCAGCAGCAGGATTCGAAGCGGGAGAGGGAACAATGAGCAGTTCTTC

clone size: once
V gene: TRBV6-1
D gene: -
J gene: TRBJ1-5
CDR3 protein: CASSGVLSGPQHF
CDR3 DNA: TGTGCCAGCAGTGGAGTACTATCTGGACCCCAGCATTTT

clone size: -
V gene: TRBV6-1
D gene: TRBD1
J gene: TRBJ1-1
CDR3 protein: CASSLLGQGSTEAFF
CDR3 DNA: TGTGCCAGCAGTCTACTGGGACAGGGAAGCACTGAAGCTTTCTTT

clone size: -
V gene: TRBV19
D gene: -
J gene: TRBJ2-7
CDR3 protein: CASSILGESSYEQYF
CDR3 DNA: TGTGCCAGTAGTATTCTTGGGGAGAGCTCCTACGAGCAGTACTTC

clone size: -
V gene: TRBV11-2
D gene: -
J gene: TRBJ1-1
CDR3 protein: CASRKGGPEAFF
CDR3 DNA: TGTGCCAGCAGAAAGGGTGGCCCTGAAGCTTTCTTT

clone size: many
V gene: TRBV10-3
D gene: -
J gene: TRBJ2-3
CDR3 protein: CAISDPLIPADTQYF
CDR3 DNA: TGTGCCATCAGTGATCCTCTCATTCCGGCAGATACGCAGTATTTT

clone size: once
V gene: TRBV19
D gene: TRBD1
J gene: TRBJ1-6
CDR3 protein: CASTATGDYSPLHF
CDR3 DNA: TGTGCCAGTACCGCGACAGGGGACTACTCACCCCTCCACTTT

clone size: -
V gene: TRBV5-1
D gene: -
J gene: TRBJ1-1
CDR3 protein: CASSLAGGFEAFF
CDR3 DNA: TGCGCCAGCAGCTTGGCGGGAGGATTTGAAGCTTTCTTT

clone size: -
V gene: TRBV6-6
D gene: TRBD1
J gene: TRBJ2-1
CDR3 protein: CASRPGQVDNEQFF
CDR3 DNA: TGTGCCAGCAGGCCGGGACAGGTAGACAATGAGCAGTTCTTC

clone size: once
V gene: TRBV6-5
D gene: TRBD1
J gene: TRBJ2-1
CDR3 protein: CASRQRTGGGSEQFF
CDR3 DNA: TGTGCCAGCAGACAGAGGACAGGGGGCGGTTCTGAGCAGTTCTTC

clone size: -
V gene: TRBV6-6
D gene: -
J gene: TRBJ2-7
CDR3 protein: CASSYSRTYEQYF
CDR3 DNA: TGTGCCAGCAGTTACTCCCGAACGTACGAGCAGTACTTC

clone size: -
V gene: TRBV18
D gene: TRBD2
J gene: TRBJ2-1
CDR3 protein: CASSPPGTSSYNEQFF
CDR3 DNA: TGTGCCAGCTCACCGCCAGGGACTAGCTCCTACAATGAGCAGTTCTTC

clone size: -
V gene: TRBV7-8
D gene: -
J gene: TRBJ2-7
CDR3 protein: CASSFHRGDRDYEQYF
CDR3 DNA: TGTGCCAGCAGCTTCCACCGAGGGGATCGAGACTACGAGCAGTACTTC

clone size: -
V gene: TRBV30
D gene: -
J gene: TRBJ2-5
CDR3 protein: CAWNLGMDGETQYF
CDR3 DNA: TGTGCCTGGAATCTGGGGATGGATGGCGAGACCCAGTACTTC

clone size: -
V gene: TRBV28
D gene: -
J gene: TRBJ1-5
CDR3 protein: CASRVSNQPQHF
CDR3 DNA: TGTGCCAGTAGGGTTAGCAATCAGCCCCAGCATTTT

clone size: few
V gene: TRBV29-1
D gene: -
J gene: TRBJ2-6
CDR3 protein: CSVVFGTGANVLTF
CDR3 DNA: TGCAGCGTTGTATTTGGGACTGGGGCCAACGTCCTGACTTTC

clone size: -
V gene: TRBV11-3
D gene: -
J gene: TRBJ2-2
CDR3 protein: CASTWSGGYGELFF
CDR3 DNA: TGTGCCAGCACCTGGTCCGGGGGTTACGGGGAGCTGTTTTTT

clone size: -
V gene: TRBV5-1
D gene: -
J gene: TRBJ2-1
CDR3 protein: CASSDRDLRNEQFF
CDR3 DNA: TGCGCCAGCAGTGACCGAGACCTCCGCAATGAGCAGTTCTTC

clone size: -
V gene: TRBV28
D gene: TRBD2
J gene: TRBJ2-3
CDR3 protein: CASSLMLAGGGDTQYF
CDR3 DNA: TGTGCCAGCAGTTTAATGCTAGCGGGAGGTGGAGATACGCAGTATTTT

clone size: -
V gene: TRBV6-1
D gene: -
J gene: TRBJ2-5
CDR3 protein: CASSRDGEETQYF
CDR3 DNA: TGTGCCAGCAGTCGGGACGGGGAAGAGACCCAGTACTTC

clone size: -
V gene: TRBV6-4
D gene: -
J gene: TRBJ1-4
CDR3 protein: CASTRGYPRGEKLFF
CDR3 DNA: TGTGCCAGCACCCGGGGCTACCCCCGGGGAGAAAAACTGTTTTTT

clone size: -
V gene: TRBV2
D gene: TRBD1
J gene: TRBJ2-2
CDR3 protein: CASSTGTARDGELFF
CDR3 DNA: TGTGCCAGCAGTACAGGGACAGCTCGGGACGGGGAGCTGTTTTTT

clone size: -
V gene: TRBV6-1
D gene: TRBD1
J gene: TRBJ2-5
CDR3 protein: CASSVQGALETQYF
CDR3 DNA: TGTGCCAGCAGTGTTCAGGGGGCGTTGGAGACCCAGTACTTC

clone size: -
V gene: TRBV12-2
D gene: -
J gene: TRBJ2-5
CDR3 protein: CASRLRRLRGWETQYF
CDR3 DNA: TGTGCAAGTCGCCTCAGGAGGCTGAGGGGATGGGAGACCCAGTACTTC

clone size: -
V gene: TRBV29-1
D gene: -
J gene: TRBJ2-1
CDR3 protein: CSVVSGVAYNEQFF
CDR3 DNA: TGCAGCGTTGTCTCGGGAGTGGCCTACAATGAGCAGTTCTTC

clone size: -
V gene: TRBV5-1
D gene: -
J gene: TRBJ2-7
CDR3 protein: CASSSSSYEQYF
CDR3 DNA: TGCGCCAGCAGCTCGAGCTCCTACGAGCAGTACTTC

clone size: -
V gene: TRBV6-1
D gene: TRBD1
J gene: TRBJ1-2
CDR3 protein: CASRADRVESYGYTF
CDR3 DNA: TGTGCCAGCAGAGCCGACAGGGTTGAGAGCTATGGCTACACCTTC

clone size: -
V gene: TRBV11-2
D gene: -
J gene: TRBJ2-7
CDR3 protein: CASSSGKVGGEQYF
CDR3 DNA: TGTGCCAGCAGCTCCGGGAAGGTGGGGGGCGAGCAGTACTTC

clone size: -
V gene: TRBV15
D gene: TRBD1
J gene: TRBJ2-2
CDR3 protein: CATSRDLQGASGELFF
CDR3 DNA: TGTGCCACCAGCAGAGATTTGCAGGGGGCTTCCGGGGAGCTGTTTTTT

clone size: -
V gene: TRBV5-8
D gene: TRBD1
J gene: TRBJ1-4
CDR3 protein: CASSLDGTGLEKLFF
CDR3 DNA: TGTGCCAGCAGCTTGGACGGGACAGGGCTGGAAAAACTGTTTTTT

clone size: once
V gene: TRBV25-1
D gene: -
J gene: TRBJ1-1
CDR3 protein: CASAQDGFAAFF
CDR3 DNA: TGTGCCAGCGCTCAAGACGGGTTTGCCGCTTTCTTT

clone size: once
V gene: TRBV27
D gene: -
J gene: TRBJ1-5
CDR3 protein: CASSLIGARSRDQPQHF
CDR3 DNA: TGTGCCAGCAGTTTAATCGGGGCAAGAAGCCGAGATCAGCCCCAGCATTTT

clone size: -
V gene: TRBV13
D gene: -
J gene: TRBJ2-4
CDR3 protein: CASSLERAPGAKNIQYF
CDR3 DNA: TGTGCCAGCAGCTTAGAAAGGGCCCCGGGGGCCAAAAACATTCAGTACTTC

clone size: -
V gene: TRBV21-1
D gene: -
J gene: TRBJ2-1
CDR3 protein: CASKWDPSSYNEQFF
CDR3 DNA: TGTGCCAGCAAGTGGGACCCCAGCTCCTACAATGAGCAGTTCTTC